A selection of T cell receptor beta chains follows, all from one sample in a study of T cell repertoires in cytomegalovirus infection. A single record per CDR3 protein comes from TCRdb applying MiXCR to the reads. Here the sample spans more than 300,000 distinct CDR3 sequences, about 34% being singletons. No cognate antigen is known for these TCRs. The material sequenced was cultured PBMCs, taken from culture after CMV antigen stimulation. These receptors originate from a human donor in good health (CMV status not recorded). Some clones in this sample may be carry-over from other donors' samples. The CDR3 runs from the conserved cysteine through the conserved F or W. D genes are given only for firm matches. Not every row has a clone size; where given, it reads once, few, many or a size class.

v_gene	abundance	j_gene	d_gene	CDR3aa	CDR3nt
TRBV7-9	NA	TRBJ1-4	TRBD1	CASSLDRGDEKLFF	TGTGCCAGCAGCTTGGACAGGGGTGATGAAAAACTGTTTTTT
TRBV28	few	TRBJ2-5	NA	CASSPWATSQETQYF	TGTGCCAGCAGCCCTTGGGCGACTTCACAAGAGACCCAGTACTTC
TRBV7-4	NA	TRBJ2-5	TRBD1	CASSKGTGGHGETQYF	TGTGCCAGCAGCAAAGGAACAGGGGGCCATGGAGAGACCCAGTACTTC
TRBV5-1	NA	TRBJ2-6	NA	CASSHGQNSGANVLTF	TGCGCCAGCAGCCACGGACAGAACTCTGGGGCCAACGTCCTGACTTTC
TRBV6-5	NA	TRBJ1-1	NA	CASSYSRDLTEAFF	TGTGCCAGCAGTTACTCCCGGGACCTCACTGAAGCTTTCTTT
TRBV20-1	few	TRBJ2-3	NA	CSARVTDTQYF	TGCAGTGCTAGAGTGACAGATACGCAGTATTTT
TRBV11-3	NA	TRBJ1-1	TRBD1	CASSLLDRGTEAFF	TGTGCCAGCAGCCTACTGGACAGGGGCACTGAAGCTTTCTTT
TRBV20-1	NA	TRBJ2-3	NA	CSALWGLWDTQYF	TGCAGTGCCCTCTGGGGCCTGTGGGATACGCAGTATTTT
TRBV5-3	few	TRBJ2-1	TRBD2	CARSPRTRPRIYNEQFF	TGTGCCAGAAGCCCACGGACTAGACCCAGGATCTACAATGAGCAGTTCTTC
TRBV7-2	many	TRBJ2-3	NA	CASSLGRRGSGGATDTQYF	TGTGCCAGCAGCTTAGGGCGTAGAGGTTCAGGAGGGGCTACAGATACGCAGTATTTT
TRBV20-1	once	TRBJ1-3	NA	CSARSDARNTIYF	TGCAGTGCTAGATCGGACGCGAGAAACACCATATATTTT
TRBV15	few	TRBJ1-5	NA	CATSRGDRGSRSQPQHF	TGTGCCACCAGCAGGGGAGACCGAGGTTCCCGTTCTCAGCCCCAGCATTTT
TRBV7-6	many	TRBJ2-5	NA	CASSLGALPTETQYF	TGTGCCAGCAGCTTAGGAGCACTACCCACCGAGACCCAGTACTTC
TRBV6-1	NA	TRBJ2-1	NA	CASRTGRENEQFF	TGTGCCAGCAGAACGGGCAGAGAGAATGAGCAGTTCTTC
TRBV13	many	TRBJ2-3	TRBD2	CASSSAGLAGGTSTDTQYF	TGTGCCAGCAGCTCGGCTGGACTAGCGGGAGGCACTAGCACAGATACGCAGTATTTT
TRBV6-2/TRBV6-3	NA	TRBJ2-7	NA	CASSPGKSLDYEQYF	TGTGCCAGCAGCCCGGGTAAGTCCTTGGACTACGAGCAGTACTTC
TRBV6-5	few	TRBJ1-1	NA	CASSYRDAYTEAFF	TGTGCCAGCAGTTACAGGGACGCATACACTGAAGCTTTCTTT
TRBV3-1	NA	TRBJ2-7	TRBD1	CASSQDRTGGEHEQYF	TGTGCCAGCAGCCAAGATCGGACAGGGGGCGAACACGAGCAGTACTTC
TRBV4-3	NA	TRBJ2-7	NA	CGSSQDWGTYEQYF	TGCGGCAGCAGCCAAGATTGGGGGACCTACGAGCAGTACTTC
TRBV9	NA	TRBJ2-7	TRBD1	CASSLYPGTGYEQYF	TGTGCCAGCAGCCTCTATCCGGGGACAGGGTACGAGCAGTACTTC
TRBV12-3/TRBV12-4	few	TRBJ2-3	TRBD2	CASSQLGGTSGTDTQYF	TGTGCCAGCAGCCAATTGGGGGGGACTAGCGGCACAGATACGCAGTATTTT
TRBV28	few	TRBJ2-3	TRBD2	CASSLTLAGGNTDTQYF	TGTGCCAGCAGTTTAACACTAGCGGGAGGAAACACAGATACGCAGTATTTT
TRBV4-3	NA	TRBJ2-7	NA	CASSQDRGGGYEQYF	TGCGCCAGCAGCCAAGATCGGGGAGGAGGCTACGAGCAGTACTTC
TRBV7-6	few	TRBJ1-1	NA	CASSQNRGTEAFF	TGTGCCAGCAGCCAAAATCGGGGAACTGAAGCTTTCTTT
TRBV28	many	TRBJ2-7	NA	CASSLGFLRPEQYF	TGTGCCAGCAGTTTAGGATTCCTTAGGCCCGAGCAGTACTTC
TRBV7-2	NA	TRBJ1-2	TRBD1	CASSQDRGHRGYTF	TGTGCCAGCAGCCAGGACAGGGGGCATCGTGGCTACACCTTC
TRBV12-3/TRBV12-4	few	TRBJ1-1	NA	CASSLYAIEAFF	TGTGCCAGCAGTTTGTATGCCATTGAAGCTTTCTTT
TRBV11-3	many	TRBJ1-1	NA	CASSLVGAAFF	TGTGCCAGCAGCTTAGTTGGGGCCGCTTTCTTT
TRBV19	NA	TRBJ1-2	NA	CASSLRSWSDGYTF	TGTGCCAGTAGTCTGAGATCCTGGTCTGATGGCTACACCTTC
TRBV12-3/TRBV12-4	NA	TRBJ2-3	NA	CASSLGKQYF	TGTGCCAGCAGTCTCGGGAAGCAGTATTTT
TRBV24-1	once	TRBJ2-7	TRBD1	CATSAYGTGNSYEQYF	TGTGCCACCAGTGCCTACGGGACAGGAAATTCTTACGAGCAGTACTTC
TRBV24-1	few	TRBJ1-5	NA	CATSPSIGSNQPQHF	TGTGCCACCAGCCCATCAATAGGAAGCAATCAGCCCCAGCATTTT
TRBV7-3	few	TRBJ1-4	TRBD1	CASSPGDRVTNEKLFF	TGTGCCAGCAGCCCAGGGGACAGGGTCACTAATGAAAAACTGTTTTTT
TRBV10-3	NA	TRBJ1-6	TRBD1	CATYGGTGGNSPLHF	TGTGCCACTTATGGGGGAACAGGGGGTAATTCACCCCTCCACTTT
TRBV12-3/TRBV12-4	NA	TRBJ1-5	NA	CASSPSGGAQPQHF	TGTGCCAGCAGCCCTTCGGGGGGGGCTCAGCCCCAGCATTTT
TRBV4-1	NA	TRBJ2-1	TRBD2	CASSQRGETSREGSYNEQFF	TGCGCCAGCAGCCAACGGGGGGAAACATCGCGGGAGGGTTCCTACAATGAGCAGTTCTTC
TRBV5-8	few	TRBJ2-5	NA	CASTPGQRDETQYF	TGTGCCAGCACCCCGGGACAGCGGGACGAGACCCAGTACTTC
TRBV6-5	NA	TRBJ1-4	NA	CASSPRDINEKLFF	TGTGCCAGCAGTCCCCGGGACATTAATGAAAAACTGTTTTTT
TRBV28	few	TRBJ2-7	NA	CASSAAGVEQYF	TGTGCCAGCAGTGCTGCAGGGGTTGAGCAGTACTTC
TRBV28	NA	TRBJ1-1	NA	CASSRLLGADTEAFF	TGTGCCAGCAGCCGGCTCTTGGGGGCAGACACTGAAGCTTTCTTT
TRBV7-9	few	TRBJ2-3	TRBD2	CASSPLTSVDTQYF	TGTGCCAGCAGCCCGCTGACTAGCGTGGATACGCAGTATTTT
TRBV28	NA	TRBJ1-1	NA	CASSLGLMNTEAFF	TGTGCCAGCAGTTTAGGGCTGATGAACACTGAAGCTTTCTTT